This TCR beta chain was sequenced in a study of T cells after yellow fever vaccination. The overall study: Fractions of low cell number were prepared using SMART-Seq v4 Ultra Low Input.

The CDR3 has 15 residues. The junction had 6 bases not matched to a gene; V was cut back by 0 bases and J by 5 bases. Germline assignment: CDR1 LNHNV and CDR2 YYDKDF (reference sequence). Points from the study as a whole: Peaking faster, on day 5 versus 15, the secondary response was nonetheless weaker. In post-booster samples, most primary-vaccination clones reappeared (about 97% CD4, 70% to 90% CD8).

Points on this clonotype: The antigen is undetermined.

5'RACE template switching produced TCR cDNA carrying a universal primer site and UMIs. TCRdb reprocessed the 5' RACE reads via MiXCR and lists one record per CDR3 protein. The table shows hundreds of thousands of distinct CDR3 sequences, with around a tenth occurring only once. J is TRBJ2-7 and V is TRBV15, with 8 bases lining up with TRBD2. This TCR was recovered from a man younger than 30 who received the YFV17D yellow fever vaccine. The sequencing here drew on PBMCs, taken on the day of the first yellow fever vaccination. The CDR3, as DNA: TGTGCCACCAGCAGAGAGTCGGGGGGGACCCACGAGCAGTACTTC. This codes for CATSRESGGTHEQYF.